This TCR beta chain was observed in a study of somatic mutations in cytotoxic T cells in rheumatoid arthritis. General observations from the study: Antigens bound by the expanded CD8+ clones were not identified. CD8+ clonality rose with age in rheumatoid arthritis patients, unlike in healthy controls.

Authors' methods: Rarely did patient CD8+ clones above 1% match published virus-specific TCRB sequences. Repertoires were generated with immunoSEQ multiplex PCR, while TCRdb's copy carries only in-frame clones and drops some. V, J and clone size reflect that table, while D and trimming were determined from the DNA. Among some 30,000 clones listed, around nine tenths were seen once. The CDR3 is 15 amino acids. V was clipped by 5 bases and J by 7 bases, with 18 bases between them. Per the germline V gene, CDR1 is SGHTA and CDR2 is FQGNSA. On this clone: The antigen remains unidentified.

This chain links TRBV7-2 with TRBJ2-4; D perhaps matches TRBD2 (6 bases). The receptor was derived from an adult with rheumatoid arthritis. Sequenced: CD8+ T cells sorted from blood. As DNA, the CDR3 is TGTGCCAGCAGCCCAGTTTGGGGAGGAGGGAACATTCAGTACTTC. Translated, it gives CASSPVWGGGNIQYF.